This TCR beta chain was recovered during a study of Tregs in tolerant kidney transplant recipients. The nonmyeloablative bone marrow transplants came from related graft donors, with transient mixed chimerism. CD4+CD25+CD127- Tregs, CD4+CD25- non-Tregs, CD4 and CD8 cells were sorted. CDR1 and CDR2 (germline): LNHDA, SQIVND (reference sequence). The CDR3 extends over 13 amino acids. Trimming took 10 bases from V and 4 from J, leaving 14 bases between them. General study results and limits: Donor-specific Treg expansion exceeded global Treg expansion in tolerant patients, suggesting antigen drive. Biological reproducibility was not directly addressed, but technical replication error appeared minimal. Tregs expanded with activated donor B cells seemed most donor-specific.

This table comes from immunoSEQ multiplex PCR, and its TCRdb copy is limited to in-frame clones, with some not included. The sample's table shows approximately 6,600 clones. As to this clone: Its antigen is currently unknown. The read comes to an end 3 residues before the CDR3 does, leaving the germline J gene to fill in the end.

The specimen comprised CD8+ T cells from blood (PBMCs), sampled 12 months after the transplant. V usage is TRBV19 and J usage is TRBJ2-1, with TRBD1 as a possible D gene (6 bases). This clonotype was sampled from a human patient who received a combined kidney and bone marrow transplant. Some T cells may originate from the graft donor. The covered CDR3 bases are TGTGCCACATCGGGGACATTATACAATGAG. It yields the protein CATSGTLYNE. The entire CDR3 protein is CATSGTLYNEQFF. Full variable domain (rest looked up from reference TRBV19 and TRBJ2-1): DGGITQSPKYLFRKEGQNVTLSCEQNLNHDAMYWYRQDPGQGLRLIYYSQIVNDFQKGDIAEGYSVSREKKESFPLTVTSAQKNPTAFYLCATSGTLYNEQFFGPGTRLTVL.